The 20 T cell receptor beta chains presented below share a single source sample, sequenced in a study of early stage breast cancer tumors. Sequencing used immunoSEQ multiplex PCR; TCRdb keeps in-frame clones, though not all of them. The sample includes around 48,000 clones, around nine tenths of them seen just once. The sample was blood. The receptors here all came from a person aged 65-85 years with breast cancer.

This sequence joins TRBV9 and TRBJ1-2; D remains unclear. The germline V and J ends were trimmed by 3 bases and 5 bases, with 8 bases remaining between them. The CDR3 length is 12 residues. From germline, CDR1 is SGDLS and CDR2 YYNGEE. CDR3 coding DNA: TGTGCCAGCAGCGCCGATGAGTATGGCTACACCTTC. Translated, it gives CASSADEYGYTF.

V is TRBV4-2 and J is TRBJ2-3, with 9 bases aligning to TRBD2. The V gene's germline CDR1 is LGHNA and CDR2 YNFKEQ. The V gene end was trimmed by 0 bases and the J gene end by 1 base; junction bases not matched to a gene: 2. This CDR3 has 16 amino acids. The CDR3 DNA reads as TGTGCCAGCAGCCAAGAGGTAGCGGGGGGCACAGATACGCAGTATTTT. Translating gives CASSQEVAGGTDTQYF.

V gene TRBV2 combines with J gene TRBJ2-2; TRBD2 aligns across 7 bases. CDR1 and CDR2 from the germline V gene are SNHLY and FYNNEI. CDR3 length: 14 amino acids. V shed 9 bases, J shed 3 bases, and the junction held 7 bases outside the gene matches. The CDR3 nucleotides read TGTGCCAGTGGGTGGGGGGGAGACACCGGGGAGCTGTTTTTT. It yields the protein CASGWGGDTGELFF.

The rearrangement links TRBV18 to TRBJ1-2, with 8 nucleotides matching TRBD1. J was trimmed by 7 bases and V by 3 bases; bases with no gene match: 4. This CDR3 has 13 residues. The germline V gene has CDR1 KGHSH and CDR2 LQKENI. The CDR3 region has the DNA TGTGCCAGCTCACCTGCACAGGGGGGTGGCTACACCTTC. Translating gives CASSPAQGGGYTF.

The rearrangement joins TRBV18 to TRBJ2-7, with 8 positions matching TRBD1. From germline, CDR1 is KGHSH and CDR2 LQKENI. The junction had 7 bases not matched to a gene; V was cut back by 3 bases and J by 3 bases. This CDR3 has 15 residues. Here the CDR3 DNA reads TGTGCCAGCTCACCTGGACAGGGAAGGATCTACGAGCAGTACTTC. This encodes CASSPGQGRIYEQYF.

The rearrangement uses TRBV10-3 and TRBJ1-5; D uncertain. From germline, CDR1 is ENHRY and CDR2 SYGVKD. The CDR3 loop spans 14 amino acids. With 2 bases removed from V and 2 bases from J, the gap between germline ends came to 7 bases. The CDR3 is CAISELAGNQPQHF. In DNA form, the CDR3 reads TGTGCCATCAGTGAGCTGGCTGGCAATCAGCCCCAGCATTTT.

This clone showed up just once. This chain uses TRBV6-5 with TRBJ1-3; no definite D call. Germline assignment: CDR1 MNHEY and CDR2 SVGAGI. V lost 6 bases to trimming and J lost 4 bases, with 16 bases between them. This CDR3 is built from 15 residues. The CDR3 DNA reads as TGTGCCAGCAGGGTGTCGGGGAATAGAGGAAACACCATATATTTT. Translation: CASRVSGNRGNTIYF.

The J gene is TRBJ1-2, the V gene TRBV11-2, with 7 bases aligning to TRBD1. CDR3 size: 14 residues. Unmatched junction bases numbered 1, after V lost 1 base and J lost 2 bases. Germline V gives CDR1 SGHAT, CDR2 FQNNGV. The CDR3 nucleotides are TGTGCCAGCAGCTTAGGGACAGGAAACTATGGCTACACCTTC. The encoded protein is CASSLGTGNYGYTF. Full variable domain (remainder filled in from reference TRBV11-2 and TRBJ1-2): EAGVAQSPRYKIIEKRQSVAFWCNPISGHATLYWYQQILGQGPKLLIQFQNNGVVDDSQLPKDRFSAERLKGVDSTLKIQPAKLEDSAVYLCASSLGTGNYGYTFGSGTRLTVV.

This clone occurred once. The V and J genes are TRBV9 and TRBJ2-3; D gene uncertain. V was shortened by 0 bases and J by 6 bases, with 11 bases between the two germline ends. Germline CDR1 is SGDLS and CDR2 is YYNGEE. There are 14 residues in the CDR3. CDR3 sequence: CASSVGRGVDTQYF. CDR3 DNA: TGTGCCAGCAGCGTAGGTAGAGGCGTGGATACGCAGTATTTT.

The chain is built from TRBV4-1 and TRBJ2-2; D is perhaps TRBD2 (5 bases). CDR1 MGHRA and CDR2 YSYEKL come from the germline V gene. V was trimmed by 4 bases and J by 3 bases, leaving 9 bases between them. CDR3 length equals 14 residues. This chain's CDR3 is CASSPRGDTGELFF. Written as DNA, the CDR3 is TGCGCCAGCAGCCCCCGGGGAGACACCGGGGAGCTGTTTTTT.

The chain combines TRBV6-6 with TRBJ1-2; D gene ambiguous. The V end was cut by 6 bases, the J end by 0 bases, with 5 bases between. The CDR3 runs to 12 residues. The germline V gene has CDR1 MNHNY and CDR2 SVGAGI (reference sequence). CDR3 residues: CASSLANYGYTF. The CDR3, as DNA: TGTGCCAGCAGCCTAGCTAACTATGGCTACACCTTC.

This clone was found once. The rearrangement uses TRBV6-5 and TRBJ2-7, with 9 bases that match TRBD2. V lost 0 bases to trimming and J lost 0 bases; unmatched junction nucleotides: 0. The CDR3 runs to 15 residues. CDR1 and CDR2 (germline): MNHEY, SVGAGI. The CDR3 loop is CASSYSRGGSYEQYF. CDR3 nucleotides: TGTGCCAGCAGTTACTCGCGGGGGGGCTCCTACGAGCAGTACTTC.

The V and J genes are TRBV30 and TRBJ1-2; 7 bases fit TRBD1. The CDR3 has 15 residues. The trim removed 0 bases at V and 8 bases at J, leaving 12 bases unmatched. Germline values: CDR1 GTSNPN, CDR2 SVGIG (reference sequence). The CDR3 bases are TGTGCCTGGAGTGTACTAATAGGGGGCCATGGCGGCTACACCTTC. Translated, it gives CAWSVLIGGHGGYTF. Drawing the rest from reference TRBV30 and TRBJ1-2, the complete variable domain is SQTIHQWPATLVQPVGSPLSLECTVEGTSNPNLYWYRQAAGRGLQLLFYSVGIGQISSEVPQNLSASRPQDRQFILSSKKLLLSDSGFYLCAWSVLIGGHGGYTFGSGTRLTVV.

The rearrangement links TRBV30 to TRBJ2-5; a possible D gene is TRBD2 (6 bases). V lost 0 bases and J 10 bases, leaving 18 bases between the germline ends. The germline gives CDR1 GTSNPN, CDR2 SVGIG (reference sequence). This CDR3 is 14 amino acids long. The CDR3 region has the DNA TGTGCCTGGAGTGTTCCGAGCGGGCCCCGGGACCAGTACTTC. Translation gives CAWSVPSGPRDQYF.

The chain couples TRBV10-2 to TRBJ2-7; 10 bases are shared with TRBD2. This CDR3 region has 13 residues. J was trimmed by 4 bases and V by 6 bases; bases with no gene match: 3. CDR1 and CDR2 (germline): WSHSY, SAAADI. DNA for the CDR3: TGCGCCAGCAGAGCTAGCGGGGGATACGAGCAGTACTTC. Encoded protein: CASRASGGYEQYF.

This chain joins TRBV10-3 and TRBJ2-7; the D gene is possibly TRBD2 (6 bases). V was clipped by 3 bases and J by 3 bases, with 12 bases between them. CDR1 and CDR2 (germline): ENHRY, SYGVKD. CDR3 size: 14 residues. The chain's CDR3 is CAISEEGGIYEQYF. The DNA of the CDR3 is TGTGCCATCAGTGAAGAGGGCGGGATCTACGAGCAGTACTTC.

This clone was counted a few times. The gene calls are TRBV30 and TRBJ2-7; TRBD2 agrees at 11 bases. Trimming at V came to 2 bases and at J to 4 bases, leaving 10 bases not matched to a gene. The germline gives CDR1 GTSNPN, CDR2 SVGIG (reference sequence). The CDR3 is 16 amino acids. DNA of the CDR3: TGTGCCTGGAGTCCGCCCCCCACTAGCGGGAGATACGAGCAGTACTTC. Translated: CAWSPPPTSGRYEQYF.

The V call is TRBV6-4, the J call TRBJ1-2; tentatively, D is TRBD1 (5 bases). This CDR3 spans 17 amino acids. V was pared by 11 bases and J by 4 bases, with 29 bases between. From germline, CDR1 is MRHNA and CDR2 SNTAGT. The DNA of the CDR3 is TGTGCCGCCCGGGATATTCCGGGACTCAGGGATGGCTATGGCTACACCTTC. It is translated as CAARDIPGLRDGYGYTF.

CDR3 DNA sequence: TGTGCCAGCAGCTCACAGGGGATGAGCGAGCAGTTCTTC. This translates into CASSSQGMSEQFF. The rearrangement joins TRBV7-3 to TRBJ2-1; 7 nucleotides match TRBD1. The CDR3 is 13 residues long. Trimming cost V 4 bases and J 10 bases; bases outside gene matches: 7. Germline CDR1 reads SGHTA; CDR2 reads FQGTGA.

V and J are TRBV5-1 and TRBJ1-1; D is ambiguous. The CDR3 contains 14 residues. V was trimmed by 0 bases and J by 2 bases, leaving 8 bases between them. The germline CDR1 and CDR2 sequences are SGHRS and YFSETQ. CDR3 DNA: TGCGCCAGCAGCTTGGGACACCCCAACACTGAAGCTTTCTTT. This translates into CASSLGHPNTEAFF.